These 6 T cell receptor beta chains originate from one sample sequenced in a study of spatial heterogeneity in lung cancer. General observations from the study: Within tumors, counts of expanded alpha and beta TCRs tracked tumor mutation counts.

Time point: sample taken at primary tumor resection. These receptors are not linked to any known antigen. TCRdb analysed the 5' RACE reads with MiXCR anew, one entry per CDR3 protein. The sample holds around 100,000 distinct CDR3 sequences, 3.5% to 5% seen once. Sample: lung tumor tissue, taken at surgery. These receptors all come from a male donor with early-stage non-small cell lung cancer.

Comment on this clonotype: One base away lies a much larger clone, so this may be a sequencing read error. In nucleotides, the CDR3 is TGTGCCAGCACACCACCGCTAAACACCGGGGAGCTGTTTTTT. Its translation is CASTPPLNTGELFF. This chain connects TRBV18 to TRBJ2-2; D not certain. This CDR3 comprises 14 residues. Germline values: CDR1 KGHSH, CDR2 LQKENI.

This clonotype was detected ten times or more. This chain connects TRBV11-2 to TRBJ1-1, with a possible D match to TRBD1 (5 bases). Germline values: CDR1 SGHAT, CDR2 FQNNGV. The CDR3 consists of 14 residues. The V and J ends lost 1 base and 4 bases respectively, with 10 bases between them. The CDR3 is CASSLGGLFTEAFF. Here the CDR3 DNA reads TGTGCCAGCAGCTTAGGGGGCCTGTTCACTGAAGCTTTCTTT.

This clonotype was observed at least ten times. This rearrangement joins TRBV28 to TRBJ2-7, with 10 bases that match TRBD1. The V gene's germline CDR1 is MDHEN and CDR2 SYDVKM. After removal of 5 bases from V and 3 bases from J, the junction contained 16 bases not matched to a gene. This CDR3 region has 18 residues. The CDR3 DNA is TGTGCCAGCAGTCCCGCCGGACAGGGGGTGTCCCCGATCTACGAGCAGTACTTC. This codes for CASSPAGQGVSPIYEQYF.

This clonotype was picked up many times. The chain employs TRBV28 and TRBJ2-7, with D unresolved. The germline V gene encodes CDR1 MDHEN and CDR2 SYDVKM. Trimming took 2 bases from V and 5 from J, leaving 7 bases between them. CDR3 length: 12 amino acids. The CDR3 nucleotides are TGTGCCAGCAGTTTACTGTGGGACGAGCAGTACTTC. It yields the protein CASSLLWDEQYF.

This clonotype was seen ten or more times. This CDR3 is CSAAEAYGYTF. DNA of the CDR3: TGCAGCGCCGCGGAGGCCTATGGCTACACCTTC. This chain connects TRBV29-1 to TRBJ1-2; D is uncertain. Trimming took 7 bases from V and 4 from J, leaving 10 bases between them. Germline CDR1 is SQVTM and CDR2 is ANQGSEA. The CDR3 runs to 11 residues.

This clonotype was picked up many times. CDR3 protein: CASSGTSGNEQFF. CDR3 bases: TGTGCCAGCAGTGGGACTAGCGGCAATGAGCAGTTCTTC. The chain combines TRBV25-1 with TRBJ2-1; TRBD2 matches at 10 bases. V lost 4 bases to trimming and J lost 6 bases; unmatched junction nucleotides: 0. The CDR3 covers 13 residues. CDR1 is MGHDK, CDR2 SYGVNS, per germline.